Only a few counts were recorded for the clone carrying this T cell receptor beta chain. The data stem from a study of molecular identifiers for immune sequencing clone quantification. There are 14 residues in the CDR3. Each CDR3 protein gets one entry after TCRdb re-called the PCR reads with MiXCR. The sample yields 300,000 to 400,000 distinct CDR3 sequences, about 23% seen once. The material sequenced was naive CD8+ T cells from blood, with Jurkat cell RNA spiked in. The subset was: FACS-sorted CD8+CD4-CCR7+CD45RA+ naive T cells. The receptor's source is a human donor in good health. Some libraries in this study had Jurkat cell RNA spiked in. J is TRBJ1-1 and V is TRBV3-2; the table's D call TRBD1 went unverified against the DNA. TRBV3-2 constitutes a pseudogene. CDR3 coding DNA: TGTGCCAGCAGCCAAGTCTCAGGGAAGCCTGAAGCTTTCTTT. Translating gives CASSQVSGKPEAFF.